The clone carrying this TCR beta chain was detected only a few times. Antigen specificity is unknown. The data originate from a study of regulatory dendritic cells for organ transplantation. Clones were read by immunoSEQ multiplex PCR, and TCRdb kept only the in-frame ones, dropping some. In the table there are 20,000 to 25,000 clones, around two thirds of which are singletons. Findings and limits, study-wide: Among resting subsets, memory CD8+ cells contained the most alloreactive clonotypes. Memory CD8+ T cells were the most oligoclonal; naive cells were highly diverse. Alloreactive memory CD8+ T cell pools varied considerably between individuals. Regulatory dendritic cells appeared to expand memory CD8+ clones less than mature ones.

Sequenced sample: memory CD4+ T cells from blood. Described subset: CD45RO+ memory T cells. This TCR came from a human donor in good health.

CDR3 residues: CASKTGQGYGYTF. The DNA of the CDR3 is TGTGCCAGCAAGACGGGACAGGGGTATGGCTACACCTTC. The V call is TRBV6-1, the J call TRBJ1-2; 10 bases line up with TRBD1. Trimming removed 7 bases from V and 5 bases from J; junction bases left unmatched: 4. The CDR3 runs to 13 residues. In germline, CDR1 is MNHNS, CDR2 SASEGT.